This is a list of T cell receptor beta chains from one sample in a study of cytotoxic CD8 clonotypes in ibrutinib-treated CLL. The repertoire was sequenced with immunoSEQ multiplex PCR; TCRdb's copy has only in-frame clones and lacks some. This sample yields roughly 53,000 clones, of which 50% to 65% are seen a single time; roughly 25% belongs to the top ten. The source was PBMCs, collected at disease progression, from a patient treated with ibrutinib. These receptors came from a human donor with chronic lymphocytic leukemia. CDR3s include the opening cysteine and the closing phenylalanine or tryptophan. The D gene is left open where the match is weak. Only part of the rows carry a size: once, few, many, or a class if the clone is expanded.

d_gene,abundance,j_gene,v_gene,CDR3aa,CDR3nt
.,.,TRBJ1-6,TRBV27,CASQEQHNSPLHF,TGTGCCAGCCAAGAGCAGCATAATTCACCCCTCCACTTT
.,few,TRBJ2-6,TRBV5-6,CASSLDGSGANVLTF,TGTGCCAGCAGCTTGGATGGGTCCGGGGCCAACGTCCTGACTTTC
TRBD1,.,TRBJ2-1,TRBV19,CASSSTGAQYNEQFF,TGTGCCAGTAGTAGTACAGGGGCCCAATACAATGAGCAGTTCTTC
.,few,TRBJ2-3,TRBV5-1,CATRGVYSTDTQYF,TGCGCCACCAGAGGGGTTTATTCGACAGATACGCAGTATTTT
.,.,TRBJ1-2,TRBV7-9,CASSLASIDLIGTF,TGTGCCAGCAGCTTAGCCAGTATCGACCTCATCGGCACCTTC
.,once,TRBJ2-2,TRBV5-1,CASSLARAPGELFF,TGCGCCAGCAGCTTGGCTAGGGCCCCCGGGGAGCTGTTTTTT
.,.,TRBJ2-7,TRBV7-9,CASSLVGTGHYEQYF,TGTGCCAGCAGCTTAGTGGGGACGGGTCACTACGAGCAGTACTTC
.,.,TRBJ2-3,TRBV9,CASSVEPSGTWGDTQYF,TGTGCCAGCAGCGTAGAGCCATCCGGGACATGGGGAGATACGCAGTATTTT
TRBD1,.,TRBJ2-1,TRBV19,CASLDRGLNNEQFF,TGTGCCAGTCTGGACAGGGGCCTGAACAATGAGCAGTTCTTC
.,few,TRBJ2-1,TRBV2,CASSGIGTSRLNEQFF,TGTGCCAGCAGCGGAATCGGGACCTCGCGACTGAATGAGCAGTTCTTC
.,.,TRBJ1-4,TRBV6-5,CASSSGLLGGKLFF,TGTGCCAGCAGTTCCGGCTTGCTGGGTGGAAAACTGTTTTTT
.,.,TRBJ2-1,TRBV10-3,CAISNRYNEQFF,TGTGCCATCAGTAACAGATACAATGAGCAGTTCTTC
TRBD1,many,TRBJ2-7,TRBV7-8,CASSLSPGQGAYEQYF,TGTGCCAGCAGCTTAAGTCCGGGACAGGGAGCCTACGAGCAGTACTTC
.,few,TRBJ1-5,TRBV7-2,CASSPNGNQPQHF,TGTGCCAGCAGCCCCAACGGGAATCAGCCCCAGCATTTT
TRBD1,once,TRBJ2-1,TRBV11-2,CASRSTGTGHEQFF,TGTGCCAGCAGGTCGACCGGGACAGGTCATGAGCAGTTCTTC
.,.,TRBJ1-3,TRBV6-1,CASLSTFTSGNTIYF,TGTGCCAGCCTTTCGACATTCACCTCTGGAAACACCATATATTTT
.,.,TRBJ1-6,TRBV10-3,CAISETGGLNSPLHF,TGTGCCATCAGTGAGACGGGGGGATTGAATTCACCCCTCCACTTT
TRBD1,.,TRBJ2-7,TRBV19,CASSHGDRVHEQYF,TGTGCCAGTAGCCACGGCGACAGGGTCCACGAGCAGTACTTC
TRBD1,.,TRBJ1-2,TRBV19,CASSPWDSSTNYGYTF,TGTGCCAGTAGTCCCTGGGACAGCTCGACTAACTATGGCTACACCTTC
.,.,TRBJ2-7,TRBV6-1,CASSDMQGFNEQYF,TGTGCCAGCAGTGATATGCAGGGTTTTAACGAGCAGTACTTC
TRBD2,.,TRBJ2-7,TRBV19,CASKDVSGGPMYEQYF,TGTGCCAGTAAGGATGTTAGCGGGGGGCCCATGTACGAGCAGTACTTC
.,once,TRBJ1-6,TRBV23-1,CASSHGDVSYNSPLHF,TGCGCCAGCAGTCACGGAGACGTCTCCTATAATTCACCCCTCCACTTT
TRBD1,few,TRBJ2-7,TRBV5-6,CASSLAWAGGEQYF,TGTGCCAGCAGCTTGGCCTGGGCAGGGGGCGAGCAGTACTTC
.,.,TRBJ1-6,TRBV7-6,CASSLAPNNSPLHF,TGTGCCAGCAGCTTAGCGCCTAACAATTCACCCCTCCACTTT
.,.,TRBJ2-7,TRBV27,CASSLIGGRLFEQYF,TGTGCCAGCAGTTTAATTGGGGGGCGCCTTTTCGAGCAGTACTTC
.,.,TRBJ2-3,TRBV7-3,CASSPLGGTDTQYF,TGTGCCAGCAGCCCTCTGGGGGGCACAGATACGCAGTATTTT
.,.,TRBJ1-2,TRBV6-5,CASSYSREPYGYTF,TGTGCCAGCAGTTACTCCAGAGAACCCTATGGCTACACCTTC
.,.,TRBJ2-3,TRBV4-3,CASSQDPKSLGTTQYF,TGCGCCAGCAGCCAAGATCCCAAGTCCCTGGGAACCACGCAGTATTTT
.,few,TRBJ2-5,TRBV7-2,CASSWASETQYF,TGTGCCAGCAGCTGGGCCTCAGAGACCCAGTACTTC
.,few,TRBJ1-1,TRBV5-1,CASSFDGNTEAFF,TGCGCCAGCAGCTTTGATGGGAACACTGAAGCTTTCTTT
.,.,TRBJ2-4,TRBV4-3,CASSQDSLRGDIQYF,TGCGCCAGCAGCCAAGATAGCTTGAGAGGGGACATTCAGTACTTC
.,.,TRBJ2-2,TRBV13,CASSLGASTGELFF,TGTGCCAGCAGCTTAGGGGCTTCGACCGGGGAGCTGTTTTTT
.,.,TRBJ2-5,TRBV15,CATSSFGETQYF,TGTGCCACCAGCAGTTTTGGAGAGACCCAGTACTTC
TRBD1,.,TRBJ2-4,TRBV2,CARDRQQAKNIQYF,TGTGCCAGGGACAGGCAGCAAGCCAAAAACATTCAGTACTTC
.,few,TRBJ2-3,TRBV6-1,CASSEPTGRGGDTQYF,TGTGCCAGCAGTGAACCCACAGGGAGGGGGGGGGATACGCAGTATTTT
TRBD2,.,TRBJ2-7,TRBV7-2,CASSLGPLAGEQYF,TGTGCCAGCAGCCTTGGGCCCCTAGCGGGGGAGCAGTACTTC
.,.,TRBJ1-1,TRBV5-4,CASSLLTIGTVMNTEAFF,TGTGCCAGCAGCTTGCTTACCATTGGGACGGTTATGAACACTGAAGCTTTCTTT
.,.,TRBJ2-5,TRBV28,CASRVGVEETQYF,TGTGCCAGCAGGGTTGGGGTCGAGGAGACCCAGTACTTC
TRBD1,few,TRBJ2-6,TRBV19,CASSRGTAGANVLTF,TGTGCCAGTAGTAGGGGGACAGCTGGGGCCAACGTCCTGACTTTC
.,.,TRBJ1-1,TRBV7-8,CASSSGQNTEAFF,TGTGCCAGCAGCTCGGGACAGAACACTGAAGCTTTCTTT
.,few,TRBJ1-5,TRBV7-2,CASSFGYSAQPQHF,TGTGCCAGCAGCTTCGGGTATTCGGCACAGCCCCAGCATTTT
.,.,TRBJ2-3,TRBV30,CAWGGAGTDTQYF,TGTGCCTGGGGGGGGGCAGGCACAGATACGCAGTATTTT
TRBD1,.,TRBJ1-5,TRBV30,CAWSGGQVNQPQHF,TGTGCCTGGAGTGGGGGACAGGTTAATCAGCCCCAGCATTTT
.,once,TRBJ1-1,TRBV19,CASGQGAEAFF,TGTGCCAGTGGGCAGGGCGCTGAAGCTTTCTTT
.,.,TRBJ2-3,TRBV2,CASSDRATEYF,TGTGCCAGCAGTGACAGGGCTACCGAGTATTTT
.,.,TRBJ2-5,TRBV7-9,CASNRAEYQETQYF,TGTGCCAGCAACCGGGCTGAGTACCAAGAGACCCAGTACTTC
.,.,TRBJ2-2,TRBV5-1,CASSPGVYPNTGELFF,TGCGCCAGCAGCCCGGGGGTCTATCCGAACACCGGGGAGCTGTTTTTT
.,.,TRBJ2-7,TRBV28,CASVLGQGLYEQYF,TGTGCCAGCGTCCTGGGGCAGGGCCTCTACGAGCAGTACTTC